Listed here is a single T cell receptor (beta chain). No antigen is known for it. The data originate from a study of tumor-infiltrating lymphocytes in primary liver carcinoma. Study summary: Primary liver carcinoma in the patients was surgically resected. Study results and caveats: Less overlap was seen in tumor-adjacent and tumor-blood pairs than in tumor region pairs.

The investigators made TCR beta cDNA from about 500 ng total RNA, using a constant-region primer. Slightly modified ARM-PCR, run as three nested multiplex PCR rounds, produced the TCR beta libraries. PCR rounds one and two used TRBV1-TRBV30 forward primers with a C-beta reverse primer for around 11 cycles each. TCRdb ran MiXCR on the multiplex PCR reads and lists one entry per CDR3 protein. The data contain fewer than 250,000 distinct CDR3 sequences, about 61% of them singletons. The CDR3 totals 14 residues. Germline-derived CDR1 and CDR2 are SGHRS and YFSETQ. V was trimmed by 0 bases and J by 5 bases, leaving 12 bases between them. For blood RNA, unsorted whole blood served as the source, and germline DNA was extracted too.

Sequencing input: peripheral blood. The TCR was taken from a woman between 55 and 75 years old with primary liver carcinoma and hepatitis B virus infection. The chain employs TRBV5-1 and TRBJ2-7; D is undetermined. CDR3 region: CASSLAGLPDEQYF. The CDR3 DNA is TGCGCCAGCAGCTTGGCCGGCCTGCCGGACGAGCAGTACTTC. Full variable domain (rest looked up from reference TRBV5-1 and TRBJ2-7): KAGVTQTPRYLIKTRGQQVTLSCSPISGHRSVSWYQQTPGQGLQFLFEYFSETQRNKGNFPGRFSGRQFSNSRSEMNVSTLELGDSALYLCASSLAGLPDEQYFGPGTRLTVT.